This T cell receptor (beta chain) derives from a study of blood T cell repertoires in COVID-19 (dated by TCRdb to the early 2020s). With respect to the entire study: Collaborator samples came from the United States, Italy and Spain and covered acute and convalescent phases of COVID-19. The material from the prospective study consisted of cDNA or gDNA derived from T cells, B-cell-depleted T cells, or PBMCs. Subjects who had been exposed to COVID-19, were actively infected with it, or had recovered from it provided the deeply sampled blood TCRbeta repertoires that made up the dataset. A freely available public database, intended as a resource for researchers studying the immune response to SARS-CoV-2, is where the repertoires were released. Samples came from the ongoing ImmuneRACE study (first 160 participants) plus 1,254 subjects from 6 global collaborators. The sample metadata nearly always contained a de-identified subject ID, COVID-19 status, age in years and sex. Where available, HLA class I and class II types were taken from metadata supplied by the sample provider and were not determined by assay-based typing. Study-wide conclusions, independent of this receptor: How much clinical and demographic metadata was included differed by source and by participant, and the metadata was provided uncurated.

CDR1 and CDR2, looked up from the germline V gene, are SGHRS and YFSETQ. Including cysteine and phenylalanine, the CDR3 has 14 amino acids. The kept DNA is CDR3 alone, 42 bases in frame from the first base. The germline V end is reduced by 4 bases and the J end by 6 bases; junction bases left unmatched: 8. TCRbeta CDR3 regions were amplified from genomic DNA by means of the immunoSEQ Assay, a bias-controlled multiplex PCR. The original methods were these. The number of nucleated cells in each sample was estimated by amplification of reference gene primers within the assay. To quantify the absolute abundance of each unique TCRbeta CDR3 rearrangement, sequence reads were collapsed and filtered. For each sample, productive Simpson clonality was calculated as the square root of Simpson's diversity index across productive rearrangements. Entries here come from immuneACCESS through TCRdb and include only in-frame sequences with V and J called. Some clones fail to appear in such tables; in the studies checked, an unresolved V gene covers under half of the shortfall, and the cause of the remainder is unknown. V and J calls and clone size are those listed in that table; D and trimming were worked out from the DNA. The sample contains about 130,000 clones, 75% to 90% of them found a single time. The ten largest clones take up about 2.5% of the sample.

For this clone: Its recognized antigen is unknown. Base qualities are not recorded, but no much larger clone differs from it by a single base.

Participants in the prospective study were aged about 18 to 90 years, lived in over 20 United States geographic areas, and enrolled through a virtual design. In the prospective study, cohorts were assigned on the basis of participant-reported clinical history obtained from a screening survey and a study questionnaire. ImmuneRACE Cohort 3 recovered participants were defined by two consecutive negative NP/OP PCR tests, healthcare professional clearance, or symptom resolution. In the prospective study, whole blood, serum and a nasopharyngeal or oropharyngeal swab were collected from each participant by mobile phlebotomists. Additional blood draws and questionnaires over an approximately two-month period could optionally be provided by prospective study participants. Before DNA extraction, blood samples from the prospective study were shipped at room temperature or frozen.

The V and J segments used are TRBV5-1 and TRBJ2-3; 7 bases in the junction line up with TRBD1. The TCR was taken from a woman aged 45-65 years who had recovered from COVID-19. Specimen: PBMCs or T cells enriched from blood (not recorded which). The nucleotide sequence reads TGCGCCAGCAGCCCGGGACAGAACCTTGATACGCAGTATTTT. This encodes CASSPGQNLDTQYF.